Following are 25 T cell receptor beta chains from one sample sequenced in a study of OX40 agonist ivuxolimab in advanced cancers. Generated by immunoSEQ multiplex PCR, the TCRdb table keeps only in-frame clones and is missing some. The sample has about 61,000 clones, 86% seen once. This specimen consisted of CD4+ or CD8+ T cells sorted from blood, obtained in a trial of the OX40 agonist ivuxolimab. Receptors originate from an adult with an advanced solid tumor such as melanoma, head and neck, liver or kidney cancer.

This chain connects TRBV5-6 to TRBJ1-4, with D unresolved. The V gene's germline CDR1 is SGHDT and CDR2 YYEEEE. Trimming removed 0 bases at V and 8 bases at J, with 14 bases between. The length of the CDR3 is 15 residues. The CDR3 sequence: CASSLVTQNGEKLFF. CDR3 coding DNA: TGTGCCAGCAGCTTGGTGACCCAAAACGGGGAAAAACTGTTTTTT.

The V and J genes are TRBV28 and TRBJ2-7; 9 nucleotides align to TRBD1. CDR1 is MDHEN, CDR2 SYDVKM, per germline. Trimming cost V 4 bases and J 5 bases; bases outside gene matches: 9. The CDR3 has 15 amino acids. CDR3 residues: CASSSPTGGKHEQYF. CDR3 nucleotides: TGTGCCAGCAGTTCCCCGACAGGGGGAAAGCACGAGCAGTACTTC.

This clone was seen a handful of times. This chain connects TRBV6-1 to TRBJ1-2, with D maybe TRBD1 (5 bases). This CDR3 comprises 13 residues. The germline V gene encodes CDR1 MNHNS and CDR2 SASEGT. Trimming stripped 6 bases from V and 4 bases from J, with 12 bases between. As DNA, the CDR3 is TGTGCCAGCAGCGAAAGGGGTGCCTATGGCTACACCTTC. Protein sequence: CASSERGAYGYTF.

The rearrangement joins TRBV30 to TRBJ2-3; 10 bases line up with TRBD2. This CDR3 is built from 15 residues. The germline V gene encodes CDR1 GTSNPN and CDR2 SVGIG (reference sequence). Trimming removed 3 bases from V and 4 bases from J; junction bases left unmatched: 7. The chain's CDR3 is CAWSPLAGVADTQYF. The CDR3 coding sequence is TGTGCCTGGAGCCCCCTAGCGGGAGTGGCAGATACGCAGTATTTT.

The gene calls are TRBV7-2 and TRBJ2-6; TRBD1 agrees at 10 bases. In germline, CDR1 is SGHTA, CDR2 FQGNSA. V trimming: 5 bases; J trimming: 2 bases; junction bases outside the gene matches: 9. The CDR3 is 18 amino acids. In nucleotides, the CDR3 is TGTGCCAGCAGCCTATTGACAGGGGGCGGCACTGGGGCCAACGTCCTGACTTTC. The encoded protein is CASSLLTGGGTGANVLTF.

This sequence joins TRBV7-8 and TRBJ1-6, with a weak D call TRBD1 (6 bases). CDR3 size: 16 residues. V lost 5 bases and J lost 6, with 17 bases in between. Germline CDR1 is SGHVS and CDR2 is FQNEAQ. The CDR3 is CASSLRSRGGNSPLHF. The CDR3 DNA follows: TGTGCCAGCAGCCTTAGGTCCAGGGGAGGTAATTCACCCCTCCACTTT.

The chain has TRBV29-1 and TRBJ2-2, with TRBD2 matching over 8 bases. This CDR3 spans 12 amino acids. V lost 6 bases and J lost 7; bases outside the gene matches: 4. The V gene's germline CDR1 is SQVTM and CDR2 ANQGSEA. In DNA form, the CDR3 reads TGCAGCGTAGCGGGAGTGGGCGGGGAGCTGTTTTTT. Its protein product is CSVAGVGGELFF.

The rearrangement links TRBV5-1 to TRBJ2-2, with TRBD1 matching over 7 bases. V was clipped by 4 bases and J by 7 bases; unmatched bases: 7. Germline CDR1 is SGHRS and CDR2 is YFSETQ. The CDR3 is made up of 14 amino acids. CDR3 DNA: TGCGCCAGCAGCATAGGGGGCGCCGGCGGGGAGCTGTTTTTT. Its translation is CASSIGGAGGELFF.

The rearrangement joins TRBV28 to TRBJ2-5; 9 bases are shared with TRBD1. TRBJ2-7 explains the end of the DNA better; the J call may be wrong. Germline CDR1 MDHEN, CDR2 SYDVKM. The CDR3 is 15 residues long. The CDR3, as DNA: TGTGCCAGCAGGACTACAGGGGGCTCGACCTACGAGCAGTACTTC. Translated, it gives CASRTTGGSTYEQYF.

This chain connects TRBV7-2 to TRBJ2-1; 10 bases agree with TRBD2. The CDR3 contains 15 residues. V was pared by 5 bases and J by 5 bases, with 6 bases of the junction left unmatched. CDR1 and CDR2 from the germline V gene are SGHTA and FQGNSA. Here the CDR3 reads CASSKREGPDNEQFF. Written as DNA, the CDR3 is TGTGCCAGCAGCAAGCGGGAGGGCCCGGACAATGAGCAGTTCTTC. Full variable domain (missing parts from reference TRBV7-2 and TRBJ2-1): GAGVSQSPSNKVTEKGKDVELRCDPISGHTALYWYRQSLGQGLEFLIYFQGNSAPDKSGLPSDRFSAERTGGSVSTLTIQRTQQEDSAVYLCASSKREGPDNEQFFGPGTRLTVL.

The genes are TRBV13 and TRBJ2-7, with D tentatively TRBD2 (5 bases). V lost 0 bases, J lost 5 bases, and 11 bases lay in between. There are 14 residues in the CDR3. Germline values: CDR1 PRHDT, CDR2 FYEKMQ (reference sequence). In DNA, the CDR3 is TGTGCCAGCAGCTTAGGGGGGAGTAGCGACGAGCAGTACTTC. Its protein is CASSLGGSSDEQYF.

The CDR3 is CASSLAIWAYGYTF. CDR3 DNA sequence: TGTGCCAGCAGCTTAGCGATTTGGGCCTATGGCTACACCTTC. The gene calls are TRBV7-2 and TRBJ1-2; D not certain. The CDR3 consists of 14 residues. V was trimmed by 0 bases and J by 4 bases, leaving 9 bases between them. The germline CDR1 and CDR2 sequences are SGHTA and FQGNSA.

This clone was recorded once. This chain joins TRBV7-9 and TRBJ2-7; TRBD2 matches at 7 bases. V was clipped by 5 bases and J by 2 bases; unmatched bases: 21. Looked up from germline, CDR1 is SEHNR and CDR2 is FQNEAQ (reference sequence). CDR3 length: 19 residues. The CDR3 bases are TGTGCCAGCAGCCTAAACCGACTAGCAGCACACATATCTCCCTACGAGCAGTACTTC. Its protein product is CASSLNRLAAHISPYEQYF.

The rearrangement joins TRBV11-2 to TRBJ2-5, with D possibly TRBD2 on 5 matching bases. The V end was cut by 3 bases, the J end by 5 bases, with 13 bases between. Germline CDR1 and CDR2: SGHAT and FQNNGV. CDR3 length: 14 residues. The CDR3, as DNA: TGTGCCAGCAGCTTTACGAGGGTGGGCGAGACCCAGTACTTC. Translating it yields CASSFTRVGETQYF.

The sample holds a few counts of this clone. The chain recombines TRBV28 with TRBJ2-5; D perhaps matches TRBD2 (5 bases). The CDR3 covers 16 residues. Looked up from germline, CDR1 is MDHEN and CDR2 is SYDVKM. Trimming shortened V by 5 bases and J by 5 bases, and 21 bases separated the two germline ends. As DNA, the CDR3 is TGTGCCAGCAGTCCCGGTGAGGGAGCAGGTTGGGAGACCCAGTACTTC. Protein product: CASSPGEGAGWETQYF.

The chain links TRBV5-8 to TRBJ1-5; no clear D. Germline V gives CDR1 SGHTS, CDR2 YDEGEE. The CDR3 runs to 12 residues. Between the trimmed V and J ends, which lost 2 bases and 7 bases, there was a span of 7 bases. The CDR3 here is CASSLYRQPQHF. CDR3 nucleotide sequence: TGTGCCAGCAGCTTATACCGGCAGCCCCAGCATTTT.

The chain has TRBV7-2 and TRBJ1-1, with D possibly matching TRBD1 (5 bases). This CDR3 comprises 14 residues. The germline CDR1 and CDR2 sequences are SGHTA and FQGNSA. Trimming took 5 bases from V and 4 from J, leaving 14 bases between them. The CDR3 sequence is CASSLRVRGTEAFF. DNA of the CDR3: TGTGCCAGCAGCCTCAGGGTGAGGGGCACTGAAGCTTTCTTT.

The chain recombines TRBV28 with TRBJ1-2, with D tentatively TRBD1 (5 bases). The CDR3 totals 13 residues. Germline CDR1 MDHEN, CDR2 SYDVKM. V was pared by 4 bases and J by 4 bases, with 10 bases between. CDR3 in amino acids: CASSSGTAYGYTF. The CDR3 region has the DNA TGTGCCAGCAGTTCCGGGACGGCCTATGGCTACACCTTC.

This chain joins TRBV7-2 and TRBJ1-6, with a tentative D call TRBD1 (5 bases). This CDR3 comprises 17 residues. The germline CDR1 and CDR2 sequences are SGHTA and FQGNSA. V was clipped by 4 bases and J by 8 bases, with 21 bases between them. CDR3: CASSSRVGSGRYSPLHF. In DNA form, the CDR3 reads TGTGCCAGCAGCTCCCGCGTAGGGTCAGGGAGGTATTCACCCCTCCACTTT. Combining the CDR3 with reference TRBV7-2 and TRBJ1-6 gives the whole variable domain GAGVSQSPSNKVTEKGKDVELRCDPISGHTALYWYRQSLGQGLEFLIYFQGNSAPDKSGLPSDRFSAERTGGSVSTLTIQRTQQEDSAVYLCASSSRVGSGRYSPLHFGNGTRLTVT.

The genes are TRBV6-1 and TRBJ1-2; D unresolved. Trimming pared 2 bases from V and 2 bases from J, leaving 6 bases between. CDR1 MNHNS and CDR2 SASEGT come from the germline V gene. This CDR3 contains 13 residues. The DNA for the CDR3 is TGTGCCAGCAGTGAACGAAGAAACTATGGCTACACCTTC. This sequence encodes CASSERRNYGYTF.

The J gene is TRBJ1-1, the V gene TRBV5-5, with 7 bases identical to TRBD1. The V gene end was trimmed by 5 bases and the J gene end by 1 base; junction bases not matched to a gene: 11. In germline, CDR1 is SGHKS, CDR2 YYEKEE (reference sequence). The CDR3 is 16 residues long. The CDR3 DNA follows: TGTGCCAGCAGACAACAGGGGAGGGAGTGGAACACTGAAGCTTTCTTT. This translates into CASRQQGREWNTEAFF.

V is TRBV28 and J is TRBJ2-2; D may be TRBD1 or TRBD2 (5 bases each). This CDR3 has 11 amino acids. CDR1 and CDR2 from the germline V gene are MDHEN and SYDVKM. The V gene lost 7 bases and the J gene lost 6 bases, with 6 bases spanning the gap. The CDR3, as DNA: TGTGCCAGCAAGGGACCCGGGGAGCTGTTTTTT. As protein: CASKGPGELFF. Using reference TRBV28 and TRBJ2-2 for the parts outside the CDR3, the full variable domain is DVKVTQSSRYLVKRTGEKVFLECVQDMDHENMFWYRQDPGLGLRLIYFSYDVKMKEKGDIPEGYSVSREKKERFSLILESASTNQTSMYLCASKGPGELFFGEGSRLTVL.

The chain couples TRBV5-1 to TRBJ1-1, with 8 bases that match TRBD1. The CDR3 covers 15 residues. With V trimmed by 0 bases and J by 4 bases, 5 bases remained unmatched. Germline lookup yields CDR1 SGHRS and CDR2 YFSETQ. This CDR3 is CASSLDGQGGTEAFF. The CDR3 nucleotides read TGCGCCAGCAGCTTGGACGGACAGGGTGGCACTGAAGCTTTCTTT.

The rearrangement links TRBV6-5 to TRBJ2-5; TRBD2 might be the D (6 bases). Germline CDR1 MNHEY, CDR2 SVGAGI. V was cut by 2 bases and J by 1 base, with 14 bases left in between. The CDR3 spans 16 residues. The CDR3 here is CASSYTGRPTQETQYF. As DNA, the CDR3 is TGTGCCAGCAGTTACACCGGGAGACCCACCCAAGAGACCCAGTACTTC.

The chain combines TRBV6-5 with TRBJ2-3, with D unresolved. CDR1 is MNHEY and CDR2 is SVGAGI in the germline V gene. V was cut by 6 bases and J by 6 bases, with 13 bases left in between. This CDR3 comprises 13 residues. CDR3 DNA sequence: TGTGCCAGCAGACTACTCGGACGGGATACGCAGTATTTT. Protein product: CASRLLGRDTQYF.